Sequencing of this T cell receptor (beta chain) was carried out in a study of human T cells and chemical hapten exposure. This CDR3 has 15 amino acids. The V segment lost 4 bases and the J segment 5 bases; nucleotides outside the gene matches: 10. CDR1 and CDR2 from the germline V gene are LNHDA and SQIVND (reference sequence). Study-level points and caveats: DPC sensitization produced no change in TCRs with frequency above 1 in 1000.

This clonotype was seen repeatedly, ten times or more. Its antigen is as yet unknown. Authors' data handling: Samples ranged from roughly 20,000 to 700,000 TCRs, with a median of roughly 96,000. TCRdb processed the RACE reads anew with MiXCR; each CDR3 protein has one entry. These V and J calls originate from TCRdb's pipeline instead of the authors' own analysis. The sample lists some 38,000 distinct CDR3 sequences, roughly 9.5% occurring once. The time point here: patch test 3, about 24 weeks after DPC sensitization. Treatment specified: therapeutic diphenylcyclopropenone sensitization with weekly scalp DPC. Total RNA extraction was carried out from unfractionated whole blood.

The rearrangement uses TRBV19 and TRBJ2-7; TRBD1 matches at 8 bases. The sequencing here drew on whole blood, taken in connection with sensitization to the hapten diphenylcyclopropenone (DPC). The sequence came from a man over 45 with alopecia areata. Some clones in this sample may be carry-over from other donors' samples. The CDR3 loop reads CASSNRQGSRDEQYF. As DNA, the CDR3 is TGTGCCAGTAGTAATCGACAGGGGAGCAGGGACGAGCAGTACTTC.